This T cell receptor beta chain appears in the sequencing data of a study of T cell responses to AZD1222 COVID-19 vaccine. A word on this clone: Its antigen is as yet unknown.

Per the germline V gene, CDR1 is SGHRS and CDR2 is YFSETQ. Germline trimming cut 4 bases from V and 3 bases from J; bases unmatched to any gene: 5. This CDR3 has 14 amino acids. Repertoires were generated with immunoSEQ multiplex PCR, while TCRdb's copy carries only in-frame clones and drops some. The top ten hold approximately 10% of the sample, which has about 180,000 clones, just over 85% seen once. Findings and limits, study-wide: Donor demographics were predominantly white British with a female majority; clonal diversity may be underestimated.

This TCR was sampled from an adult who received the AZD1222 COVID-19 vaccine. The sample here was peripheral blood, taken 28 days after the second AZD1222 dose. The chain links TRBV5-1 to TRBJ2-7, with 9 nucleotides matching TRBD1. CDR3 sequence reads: CASSLQGASYEQYF. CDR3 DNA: TGCGCCAGCAGCCTACAGGGGGCAAGCTACGAGCAGTACTTC.